Below are 22 T cell receptor beta chains sequenced from a single sample in a study of human T cells and chemical hapten exposure. TCRdb reprocessed the RACE reads with MiXCR, giving one entry per CDR3 protein. Among approximately 82,000 distinct CDR3 sequences listed, more than 9% were seen once. The sample's time point: patch test 1, 2 weeks after DPC sensitization. As to treatment: therapeutic diphenylcyclopropenone sensitization with weekly scalp DPC. This sample comprised whole blood, obtained in connection with sensitization to the hapten diphenylcyclopropenone (DPC). The receptors derive from a man aged 35 to 55 with alopecia areata. Some clones in this sample may be carry-over from other donors' samples.

This clonotype was recorded at least ten times. V gene TRBV7-9 combines with J gene TRBJ1-4; unclear D gene. V was trimmed by 5 bases and J by 5 bases, leaving 12 bases between them. The CDR3 extends over 14 amino acids. Germline CDR1 and CDR2: SEHNR and FQNEAQ (reference sequence). The CDR3 coding sequence is TGTGCCAGCAGCCCCCGGCGGGAAAATGAAAAACTGTTTTTT. It specifies CASSPRRENEKLFF. Variable domain in full (rest from reference TRBV7-9 and TRBJ1-4): DTGVSQNPRHKITKRGQNVTFRCDPISEHNRLYWYRQTLGQGPEFLTYFQNEAQLEKSRLLSDRFSAERPKGSFSTLEIQRTEQGDSAMYLCASSPRRENEKLFFGSGTQLSVL.

This clonotype has only a few counts. The V call is TRBV5-6, the J call TRBJ1-5; no reliable D call. The CDR3 has 15 residues. Germline V gene lookup returns CDR1 SGHDT and CDR2 YYEEEE. Trimming left V 0 bases short and J 1 base short, with 8 bases between. The CDR3 DNA follows: TGTGCCAGCAGCTTGGGTCCCGGGAGCAATCAGCCCCAGCATTTT. It translates to CASSLGPGSNQPQHF.

This clonotype was counted ten times or more. The chain carries TRBV20-1 and TRBJ2-5, with 12 bases aligning to TRBD2. Germline values: CDR1 DFQATT, CDR2 SNEGSKA (reference sequence). The CDR3 is 16 amino acids. V shed 7 bases and J 0 bases; nucleotides not matched to a gene: 9. The CDR3 here is CSGSSSGGVYQETQYF. The CDR3 coding sequence is TGCAGTGGTTCGTCTAGCGGGGGGGTGTACCAAGAGACCCAGTACTTC.

This clonotype was seen a few times. The chain couples TRBV6-2 or TRBV6-3 to TRBJ2-7; possibly TRBD1 for D (6 bases). Germline V gene lookup returns CDR1 MNHEY and CDR2 SVGEGT. The CDR3 runs to 12 residues. V lost 8 bases to trimming and J lost 0 bases, with 8 bases between them. The CDR3 DNA follows: TGTGCCAGCGGACAGAGCTCCTACGAGCAGTACTTC. It translates to CASGQSSYEQYF.

The chain has TRBV30 and TRBJ1-3; no clear D. Trimming took off 3 bases at V and 6 bases at J, with 15 bases between the two ends. The germline CDR1 and CDR2 sequences are GTSNPN and SVGIG (reference sequence). The CDR3 has 14 residues. For the CDR3, the DNA is TGTGCCTGGAGACCCCCAGGTTTGGTAAACACCATATATTTT. This codes for CAWRPPGLVNTIYF.

The J gene is TRBJ2-1, the V gene TRBV10-3; 9 bases map to TRBD1. Germline V gives CDR1 ENHRY, CDR2 SYGVKD. This CDR3 has 16 amino acids. The trim removed 2 bases at V and 4 bases at J, leaving 6 bases unmatched. Written as DNA, the CDR3 is TGTGCCATCAGTGAGGAGACCGGGACAGGGTACAATGAGCAGTTCTTC. Translation gives CAISEETGTGYNEQFF.

This clonotype occurred many times. This chain links TRBV6-2 or TRBV6-3 with TRBJ1-1; D unresolved. Germline V gene data show CDR1 as MNHEY and CDR2 as SVGEGT. The CDR3 length is 12 residues. V lost 3 bases and J lost 7, with 9 bases in between. For the CDR3, the DNA is TGTGCCAGCAGTTATGCGGGCCATGAAGCTTTCTTT. Encoded protein: CASSYAGHEAFF.

This clonotype was seen at least ten times. This chain connects TRBV3-1 to TRBJ1-1, with TRBD1 as a possible D gene (6 bases). This CDR3 contains 13 residues. CDR1 LGHDT and CDR2 YNNKEL come from the germline V gene (reference sequence). The V end lost 3 bases, the J end lost 6 bases, and 11 bases lay between the germline ends. The CDR3 coding sequence is TGTGCCAGCAGCCAGGAACGACAGGCTGAAGCTTTCTTT. Amino acid sequence: CASSQERQAEAFF.

This clonotype was found a few times. The chain carries TRBV5-1 and TRBJ1-4; TRBD1 is a possible D gene (6 bases). This CDR3 spans 15 amino acids. V was clipped by 7 bases and J by 6 bases, with 19 bases between them. CDR1 SGHRS and CDR2 YFSETQ come from the germline V gene. The CDR3 sequence: CASRSRGDTDEKLFF. The CDR3, as DNA: TGCGCCAGCCGCTCCCGCGGGGACACCGATGAAAAACTGTTTTTT.

This clonotype was detected a few times. The chain combines TRBV7-9 with TRBJ1-5; D call uncertain. This CDR3 comprises 14 residues. V was shortened by 3 bases and J by 5 bases, with 11 bases between the two germline ends. Germline loops: CDR1 SEHNR, CDR2 FQNEAQ (reference sequence). The CDR3 loop is CASSFQGSYQPQHF. CDR3 coding DNA: TGTGCCAGCAGCTTTCAAGGCAGTTATCAGCCCCAGCATTTT.

The chain uses TRBV20-1 and TRBJ1-2; TRBD1 matches at 8 bases. Germline V gene data show CDR1 as DFQATT and CDR2 as SNEGSKA (reference sequence). V gave up 4 bases and J gave up 4 bases; unmatched junction bases: 11. The CDR3 sequence is 15 residues long. In nucleotides, the CDR3 is TGCAGTGCTACCCCCAGGGGGCGCAGTCTCTATGGCTACACCTTC. Translating gives CSATPRGRSLYGYTF.

The chain has TRBV19 and TRBJ1-2; a possible D gene is TRBD1 (6 bases). The CDR3 covers 13 residues. Trimming took off 8 bases at V and 6 bases at J, with 16 bases between the two ends. Germline CDR1 and CDR2: LNHDA and SQIVND (reference sequence). The CDR3 protein is CASLSKRGNGYTF. In DNA, the CDR3 is TGTGCCAGTTTATCGAAGAGGGGGAATGGCTACACCTTC.

This clonotype was picked up many times. The J gene is TRBJ2-7, the V gene TRBV20-1, with 10 bases that match TRBD1. The CDR3 runs to 13 residues. Looked up from germline, CDR1 is DFQATT and CDR2 is SNEGSKA (reference sequence). The V segment lost 4 bases and the J segment 4 bases; nucleotides outside the gene matches: 4. CDR3 protein: CSAKGQGVYEQYF. The CDR3 nucleotides read TGCAGTGCTAAAGGACAGGGGGTGTACGAGCAGTACTTC.

Within the sample, this clonotype is medium-sized. The DNA of the CDR3 is TGTGCCAGCAGCTACGGCCCTGGCTACACCTTC. Its protein is CASSYGPGYTF. The chain joins TRBV7-9 to TRBJ1-2; D not certain. The CDR3 is made up of 11 amino acids. Looked up from germline, CDR1 is SEHNR and CDR2 is FQNEAQ (reference sequence). Trimming stripped 4 bases from V and 7 bases from J, with 7 bases between.

Ten or more counts support this clonotype. The chain is built from TRBV5-6 and TRBJ2-3; the match to TRBD2 covers 7 bases. The CDR3 consists of 13 residues. V lost 4 bases to trimming and J lost 5 bases; unmatched junction nucleotides: 4. Germline loops: CDR1 SGHDT, CDR2 YYEEEE. Here the CDR3 reads CASSRDYLDTQYF. The CDR3 coding sequence is TGTGCCAGCAGCCGGGACTATTTAGATACGCAGTATTTT.

About this clonotype: Relative to the germline gene, one junction end is altered; a read error may explain this. The V gene is TRBV7-7, the J gene TRBJ2-7; D gene ambiguous. Germline V CDR1 and CDR2: SSHAT, FNYEAQ (reference sequence). The CDR3 runs to 13 residues. CDR3 coding DNA: TGTGCTAGCAGCCCAGGATCACCCTACGAGCAGTACTTC. Its protein product is CASSPGSPYEQYF.

The V and J genes are TRBV6-6 and TRBJ2-7, with D possibly being TRBD1 or TRBD2 (7 bases each). This CDR3 is built from 17 residues. CDR1 and CDR2 (germline): MNHNY, SVGAGI (reference sequence). V lost 10 bases to trimming and J lost 0 bases, with 25 bases between them. The CDR3 region is CANTHPWGGGASYEQYV. CDR3 nucleotides: TGTGCCAACACCCATCCATGGGGAGGGGGCGCCTCCTACGAGCAGTACGTC.

The V and J genes are TRBV18 and TRBJ2-5; no reliable D call. Deletions cut 2 bases from V and 2 bases from J, with 9 bases between. The CDR3 covers 14 residues. CDR1 is KGHSH, CDR2 LQKENI, per germline. In DNA form, the CDR3 reads TGTGCCAGCTCACCAGAAAGACCGCAAGAGACCCAGTACTTC. Translation: CASSPERPQETQYF.

The chain links TRBV6-5 to TRBJ2-5, with D unclear. Trimming stripped 5 bases from V and 4 bases from J, with 5 bases between. The germline V gene encodes CDR1 MNHEY and CDR2 SVGAGI. The length of the CDR3 is 11 residues. The chain's CDR3 is CASSTPETQYF. In DNA, the CDR3 is TGTGCCAGCAGTACCCCAGAGACCCAGTACTTC.

This clonotype appeared many times. The chain links TRBV7-9 to TRBJ2-3; D is ambiguous. V gave up 5 bases and J gave up 8 bases, with 14 bases separating them. CDR1 and CDR2 (germline): SEHNR, FQNEAQ (reference sequence). The CDR3 has 13 amino acids. The chain's CDR3 is CASSQMPFGTQYF. Written as DNA, the CDR3 is TGTGCCAGCAGCCAGATGCCGTTCGGTACGCAGTATTTT.

This clonotype has just a few counts. The rearrangement joins TRBV7-2 to TRBJ2-1; D unclear. The CDR3 contains 10 residues. The V gene's germline CDR1 is SGHTA and CDR2 FQGNSA. Trimming shortened V by 1 base and J by 9 bases, and 1 base separated the two germline ends. The CDR3 spells CASSLGEQFF. The CDR3 region has the DNA TGTGCCAGCAGCTTAGGTGAGCAGTTCTTC.

The sample holds a few counts of this clonotype. The chain links TRBV6-2 or TRBV6-3 to TRBJ2-7; TRBD2 is a possible D gene (7 bases). The CDR3 runs to 11 residues. CDR1 and CDR2 (germline): MNHEY, SVGEGT. V was clipped by 6 bases and J by 5 bases, with 8 bases between them. The CDR3 nucleotides read TGTGCCAGCAGCGGGGGGCACGAGCAGTACGTC. Its protein product is CASSGGHEQYV.